This T cell receptor beta chain was identified in a study of T-cell memory formation after mild COVID-19. TCRdb re-called the 5' RACE reads through MiXCR, storing one row per CDR3 protein. The sample records about 40,000 distinct CDR3 sequences, 9.5% to 12% being singletons. Ten or more counts support this clonotype. The sequence came from a man younger than 35 who had mild COVID-19 (a few samples of this study predate the infection). Cell type and time point are not known. Sequencing was performed on PBMCs or a T cell subset sorted from them (not recorded which).

CDR3 bases: TGTGCCAGCAGCGCCCATAGAGATTCACCCCTCCACTTT. This encodes CASSAHRDSPLHF. The rearrangement uses TRBV9 and TRBJ1-6, with unresolved D. CDR1 and CDR2 (germline): SGDLS, YYNGEE. The CDR3 has 13 amino acids. V gave up 3 bases and J gave up 8 bases, with 9 bases separating them.